What follows are 7 T cell receptor beta chains derived from one specimen sequenced in a study of T cells after yellow fever vaccination (dated by TCRdb to between 2019 and 2020). Interpreted using the paper, the treatment or condition label stands for: live attenuated yellow fever vaccine strain. Receptor amplification or capture employed 5' RACE. The instrument was an Illumina HiSeq 2500. TCRdb reprocessing: public reads trimmed at Q25 with fastp, clones called with MiXCR, in-frame beta chains kept. Identical CDR3 protein sequences are pooled into one entry, listed with their most common genes and DNA. For this sample the table gives 400,000 to 650,000 distinct CDR3 sequences, of which 20% to 25% were detected only once. The leading ten clones occupy about 16% of the sample. The starting material was PBMCs, obtained approximately 22 days after the first yellow fever vaccination. The receptors shown here come from a man aged 18 to 30 who received the YFV17D yellow fever vaccine.

This clonotype has just a few counts. This rearrangement joins TRBV12-3 or TRBV12-4 to TRBJ1-1; D gene uncertain. The V end was cut by 3 bases, the J end by 2 bases, with 7 bases between. The CDR3 runs to 13 residues. Here the CDR3 reads CASSFGTNTEAFF. The CDR3 region has the DNA TGTGCCAGCAGTTTCGGAACTAACACTGAAGCTTTCTTT.

V and J are TRBV4-1 and TRBJ1-1, with a possible D match to TRBD1 (6 bases). Germline CDR1 MGHRA, CDR2 YSYEKL. CDR3 size: 13 residues. The germline V and J ends were trimmed by 3 bases and 10 bases, with 15 bases remaining between them. For the CDR3, the DNA is TGCGCCAGCAGCCATCCTGGACAGTCCGGAGCTTTCTTT. Translated: CASSHPGQSGAFF.

This clonotype was seen a few times. The genes are TRBV7-9 and TRBJ2-5, with D maybe TRBD1 (5 bases). Germline V gene sequence: CDR1 SEHNR, CDR2 FQNEAQ (reference sequence). Trimming removed 4 bases at V and 3 bases at J, with 18 bases between. This CDR3 is 16 amino acids long. CDR3 nucleotides: TGTGCCAGCAGCTCGGGTTTCGCGACAGAGGAAGAGACCCAGTACTTC. Residues: CASSSGFATEEETQYF.

This clonotype was detected ten times or more. This rearrangement joins TRBV5-1 to TRBJ2-1; D is unresolved. Per the germline V gene, CDR1 is SGHRS and CDR2 is YFSETQ. Trimming left V 0 bases short and J 5 bases short, with 6 bases between. This CDR3 is 13 amino acids long. CDR3 protein: CASSLAADNEQFF. CDR3 sequence (DNA): TGCGCCAGCAGCTTGGCGGCAGACAATGAGCAGTTCTTC.

V usage is TRBV5-4 and J usage is TRBJ2-7; the match to TRBD2 covers 8 bases. The CDR3 covers 15 residues. Looked up from germline, CDR1 is SGHNT and CDR2 is YYREEE (reference sequence). J gave up 7 bases and V 0 bases, and 9 bases lay outside the gene matches. In nucleotides, the CDR3 is TGTGCCAGCAGCTTGGGCGGCGGGGGGTTCCTGGAGCAGTACTTC. Its translation: CASSLGGGGFLEQYF.

This clonotype was picked up a small number of times. The CDR3 here is CASSQLWTGTGSPQHF. CDR3 bases: TGCGCCAGCAGCCAACTCTGGACAGGGACAGGAAGCCCCCAGCATTTT. The chain uses TRBV4-1 and TRBJ1-5; 8 bases align to TRBD1. The CDR3 runs to 16 residues. In germline, CDR1 is MGHRA, CDR2 YSYEKL. V gave up 2 bases and J gave up 10 bases; unmatched junction bases: 13.

CDR3 coding DNA: TGTGCCAGCAGCTTACGGGCGGGGGGACCCGGAAACATTCAGTACTTC. Its translation is CASSLRAGGPGNIQYF. This chain joins TRBV7-2 and TRBJ2-4, with 8 bases lining up with TRBD2. This CDR3 has 16 residues. V trimming: 2 bases; J trimming: 6 bases; junction bases outside the gene matches: 9. Germline CDR1 is SGHTA and CDR2 is FQGNSA.